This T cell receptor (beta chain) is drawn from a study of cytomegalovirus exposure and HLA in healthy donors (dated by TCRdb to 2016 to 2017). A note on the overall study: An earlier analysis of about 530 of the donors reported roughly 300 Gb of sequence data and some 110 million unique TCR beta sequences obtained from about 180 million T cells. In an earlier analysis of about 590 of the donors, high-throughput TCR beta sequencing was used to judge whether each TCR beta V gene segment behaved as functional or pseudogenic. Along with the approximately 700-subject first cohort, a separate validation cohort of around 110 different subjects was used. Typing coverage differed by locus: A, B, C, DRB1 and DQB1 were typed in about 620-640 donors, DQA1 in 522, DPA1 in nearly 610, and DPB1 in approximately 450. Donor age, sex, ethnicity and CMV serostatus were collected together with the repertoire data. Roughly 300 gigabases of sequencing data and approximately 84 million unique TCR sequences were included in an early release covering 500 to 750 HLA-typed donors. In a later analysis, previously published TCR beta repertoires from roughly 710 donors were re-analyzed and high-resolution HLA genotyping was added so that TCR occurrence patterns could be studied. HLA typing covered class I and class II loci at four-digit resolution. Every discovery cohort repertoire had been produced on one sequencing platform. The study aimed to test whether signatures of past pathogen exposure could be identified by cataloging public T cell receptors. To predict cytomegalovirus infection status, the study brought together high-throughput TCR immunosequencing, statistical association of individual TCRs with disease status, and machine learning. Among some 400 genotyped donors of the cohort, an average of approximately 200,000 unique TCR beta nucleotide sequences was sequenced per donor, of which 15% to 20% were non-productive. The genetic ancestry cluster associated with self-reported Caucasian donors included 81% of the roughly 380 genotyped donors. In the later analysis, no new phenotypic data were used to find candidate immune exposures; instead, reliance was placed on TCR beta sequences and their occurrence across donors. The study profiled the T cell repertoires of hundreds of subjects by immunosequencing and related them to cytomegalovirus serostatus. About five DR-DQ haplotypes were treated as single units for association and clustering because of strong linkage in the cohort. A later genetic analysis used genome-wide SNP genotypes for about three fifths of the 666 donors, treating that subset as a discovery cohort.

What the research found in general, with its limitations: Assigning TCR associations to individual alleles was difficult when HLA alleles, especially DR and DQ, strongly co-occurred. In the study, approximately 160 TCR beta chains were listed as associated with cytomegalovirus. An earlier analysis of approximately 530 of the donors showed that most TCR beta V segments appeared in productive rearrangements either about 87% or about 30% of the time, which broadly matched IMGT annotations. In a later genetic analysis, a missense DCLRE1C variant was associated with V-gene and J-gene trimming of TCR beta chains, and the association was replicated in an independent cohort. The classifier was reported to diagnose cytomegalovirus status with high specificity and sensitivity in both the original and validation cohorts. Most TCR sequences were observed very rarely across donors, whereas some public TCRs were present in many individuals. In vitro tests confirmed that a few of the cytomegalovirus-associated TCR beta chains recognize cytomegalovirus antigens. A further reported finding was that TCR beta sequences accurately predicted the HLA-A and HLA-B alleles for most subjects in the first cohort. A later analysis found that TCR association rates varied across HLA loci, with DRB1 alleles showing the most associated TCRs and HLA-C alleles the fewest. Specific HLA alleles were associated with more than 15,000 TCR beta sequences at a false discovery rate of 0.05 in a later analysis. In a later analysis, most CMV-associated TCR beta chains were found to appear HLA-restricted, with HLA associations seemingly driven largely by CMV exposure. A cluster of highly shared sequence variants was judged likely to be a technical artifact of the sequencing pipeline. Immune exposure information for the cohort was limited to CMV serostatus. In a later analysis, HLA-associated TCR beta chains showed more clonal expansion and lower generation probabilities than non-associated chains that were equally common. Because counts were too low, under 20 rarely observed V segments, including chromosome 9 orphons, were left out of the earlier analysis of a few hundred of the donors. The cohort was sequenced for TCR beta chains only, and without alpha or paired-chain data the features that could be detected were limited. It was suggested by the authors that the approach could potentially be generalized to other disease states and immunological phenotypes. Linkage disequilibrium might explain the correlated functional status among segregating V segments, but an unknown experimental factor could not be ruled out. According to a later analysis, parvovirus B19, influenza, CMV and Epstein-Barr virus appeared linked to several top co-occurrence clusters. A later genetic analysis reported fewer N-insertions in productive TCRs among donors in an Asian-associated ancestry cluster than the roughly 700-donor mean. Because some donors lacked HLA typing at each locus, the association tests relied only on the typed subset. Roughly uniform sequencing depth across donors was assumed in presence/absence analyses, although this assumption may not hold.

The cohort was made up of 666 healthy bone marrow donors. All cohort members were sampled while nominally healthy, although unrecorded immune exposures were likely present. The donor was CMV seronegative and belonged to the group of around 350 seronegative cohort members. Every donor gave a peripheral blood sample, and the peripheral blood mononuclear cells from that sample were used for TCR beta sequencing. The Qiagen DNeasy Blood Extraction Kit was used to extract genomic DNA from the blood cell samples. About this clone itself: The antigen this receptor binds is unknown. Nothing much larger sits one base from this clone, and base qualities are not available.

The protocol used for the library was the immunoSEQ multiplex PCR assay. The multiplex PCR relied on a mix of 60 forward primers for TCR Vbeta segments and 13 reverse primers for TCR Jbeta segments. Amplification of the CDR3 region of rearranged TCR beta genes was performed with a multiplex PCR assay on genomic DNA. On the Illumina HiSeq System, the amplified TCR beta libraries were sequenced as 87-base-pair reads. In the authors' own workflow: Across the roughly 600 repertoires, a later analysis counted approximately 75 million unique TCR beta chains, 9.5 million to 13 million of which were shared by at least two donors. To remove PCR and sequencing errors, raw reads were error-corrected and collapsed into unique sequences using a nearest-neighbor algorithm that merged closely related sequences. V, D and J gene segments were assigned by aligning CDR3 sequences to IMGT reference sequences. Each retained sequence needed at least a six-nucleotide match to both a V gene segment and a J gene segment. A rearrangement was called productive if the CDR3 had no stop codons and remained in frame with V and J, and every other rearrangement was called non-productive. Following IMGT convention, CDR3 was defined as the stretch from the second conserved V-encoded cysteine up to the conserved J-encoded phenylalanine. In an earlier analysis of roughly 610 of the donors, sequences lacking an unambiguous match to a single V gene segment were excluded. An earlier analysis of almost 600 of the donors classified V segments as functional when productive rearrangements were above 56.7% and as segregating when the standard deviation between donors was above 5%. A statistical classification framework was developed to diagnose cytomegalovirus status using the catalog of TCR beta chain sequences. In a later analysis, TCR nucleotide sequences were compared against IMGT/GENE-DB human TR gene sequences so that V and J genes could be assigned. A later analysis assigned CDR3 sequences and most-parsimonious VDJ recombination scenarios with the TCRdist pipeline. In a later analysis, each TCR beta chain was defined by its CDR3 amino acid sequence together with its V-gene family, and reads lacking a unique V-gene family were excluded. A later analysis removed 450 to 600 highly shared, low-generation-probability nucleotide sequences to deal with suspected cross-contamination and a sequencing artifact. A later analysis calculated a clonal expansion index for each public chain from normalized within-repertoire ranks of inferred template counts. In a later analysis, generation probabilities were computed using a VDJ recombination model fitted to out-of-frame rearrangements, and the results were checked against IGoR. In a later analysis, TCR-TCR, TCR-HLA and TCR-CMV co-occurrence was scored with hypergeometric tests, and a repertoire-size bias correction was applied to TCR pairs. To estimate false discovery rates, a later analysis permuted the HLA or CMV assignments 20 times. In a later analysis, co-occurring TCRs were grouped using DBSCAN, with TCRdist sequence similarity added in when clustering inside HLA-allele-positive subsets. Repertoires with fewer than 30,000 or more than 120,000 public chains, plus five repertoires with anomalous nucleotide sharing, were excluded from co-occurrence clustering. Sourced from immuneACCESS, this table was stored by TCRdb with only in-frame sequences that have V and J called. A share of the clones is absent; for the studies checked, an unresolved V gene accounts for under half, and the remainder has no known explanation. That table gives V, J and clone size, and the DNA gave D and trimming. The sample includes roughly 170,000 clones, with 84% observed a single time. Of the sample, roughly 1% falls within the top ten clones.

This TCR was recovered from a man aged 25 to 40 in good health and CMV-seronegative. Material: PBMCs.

The CDR3 corresponds to CASKGRKGVVNEQFF. The DNA is as follows: TGTGCCAGCAAAGGGAGAAAGGGAGTGGTCAATGAGCAGTTCTTC. The chain is encoded by TRBV7-9 joined to TRBJ2-1; a weak D assignment points to TRBD2 (5 bases agree). The germline V gene (reference sequence) provides CDR1 SEHNR and CDR2 FQNEAQ. V gives up 7 bases and J gives up 6 bases, and the segment between their germline ends measures 19 bases. The CDR3 starts with the cysteine, ends with the phenylalanine, and has 15 residues. The entry retains the CDR3 DNA only, 45 bases that are in frame from base 1.